One and the same sample provided the 5 T cell receptor beta chains below, sequenced in a study of control samples from healthy donors and cancer patients. The assay was immunoSEQ multiplex PCR, and TCRdb's table has in-frame clones only and misses some. The sample contains around 150,000 clones, around 90% of which appear only once. Input material: blood. The receptors derive from a man aged 25 to 40 in good health.

The V and J genes are TRBV18 and TRBJ1-1; D is perhaps TRBD1 (5 bases). V lost 0 bases to trimming and J lost 0 bases, with 8 bases between them. Germline V gene sequence: CDR1 KGHSH, CDR2 LQKENI. CDR3 length equals 15 residues. The CDR3 DNA sequence: TGTGCCAGCTCACCACCCCGGGGCATGAACACTGAAGCTTTCTTT. Translation gives CASSPPRGMNTEAFF.

The chain combines TRBV18 with TRBJ2-2; 7 nucleotides line up with TRBD1. The ends lost 5 bases at V and 0 bases at J; junction bases unmatched: 3. Germline values: CDR1 KGHSH, CDR2 LQKENI. This CDR3 contains 15 residues. CDR3 nucleotide sequence: TGTGCCAGCTCAGAGGGGACAGCGAACACCGGGGAGCTGTTTTTT. Protein: CASSEGTANTGELFF.

This rearrangement joins TRBV19 to TRBJ2-7; 8 bases agree with TRBD1. Germline loops: CDR1 LNHDA, CDR2 SQIVND (reference sequence). The CDR3 is 14 residues long. With 2 bases clipped from V and 2 bases from J, the junction kept 2 bases outside the gene matches. CDR3 nucleotides: TGTGCCAGTAGTATACAACAGGGGGCCTACGAGCAGTACTTC. It yields the protein CASSIQQGAYEQYF.

The chain links TRBV3-1 (or the pseudogene TRBV3-2) to TRBJ2-3; D perhaps matches TRBD1 (6 bases). There are 16 residues in the CDR3. The V gene lost 4 bases and the J gene lost 2 bases, with 16 bases spanning the gap. Germline lookup yields CDR1 LGHDT and CDR2 YNNKEL (reference sequence). CDR3 sequence reads: CASSPGHPTPTDTQYF. Here the CDR3 DNA reads TGTGCCAGCAGCCCGGGACATCCGACACCCACAGATACGCAGTATTTT.

The V and J genes are TRBV7-9 and TRBJ2-5; 11 nucleotides match TRBD1. CDR3 length equals 16 residues. CDR1 is SEHNR, CDR2 FQNEAQ, per germline (reference sequence). The J segment lost 5 bases and the V segment lost 5 bases, leaving 10 bases of the junction unmatched. The CDR3 sequence is CASSPRDRGRDETQYF. CDR3 sequence (DNA): TGTGCCAGCAGCCCCCGGGACAGGGGGAGGGATGAGACCCAGTACTTC.